This is a list of T cell receptor beta chains from one sample in a study of cytomegalovirus exposure and HLA in healthy donors. Measured with immunoSEQ multiplex PCR; TCRdb has only the in-frame clones, and not every one. The sample gives 120,000 to 150,000 clones, almost 90% of which show up once; around 8% is in the top ten. The sequenced sample consisted of PBMCs. The receptors derive from a woman younger than 35 in good health and CMV-seropositive. Each CDR3 is given with its conserved first and last residue. The order of the fields is V gene, J gene, clone size, D gene, CDR3 protein, CDR3 DNA. A D gene is named only where the DNA matches it firmly. The size field is filled for only some rows; it gives once, few, many or a size class.

V gene: TRBV6-1
J gene: TRBJ1-1
clone size: -
D gene: -
CDR3 protein: CASSEREGTEAFF
CDR3 DNA: TGTGCCAGCAGTGAAAGGGAGGGAACTGAAGCTTTCTTT

V gene: TRBV5-1
J gene: TRBJ1-1
clone size: -
D gene: TRBD1
CDR3 protein: CASSRQGPNTEAFF
CDR3 DNA: TGCGCCAGCAGCCGACAGGGGCCGAACACTGAAGCTTTCTTT

V gene: TRBV30
J gene: TRBJ2-7
clone size: -
D gene: -
CDR3 protein: CAWSVAGARFYEQYF
CDR3 DNA: TGTGCCTGGAGTGTCGCAGGGGCGAGATTCTACGAGCAGTACTTC

V gene: TRBV18
J gene: TRBJ1-5
clone size: -
D gene: -
CDR3 protein: CASSPRGNSNQPQHF
CDR3 DNA: TGTGCCAGCTCACCAAGGGGTAATAGCAATCAGCCCCAGCATTTT

V gene: TRBV13
J gene: TRBJ1-6
clone size: few
D gene: -
CDR3 protein: CASSLNSPLHF
CDR3 DNA: TGTGCCAGCAGCCTCAATTCACCCCTCCACTTT

V gene: TRBV7-9
J gene: TRBJ2-2
clone size: -
D gene: -
CDR3 protein: CASSSTPGELFF
CDR3 DNA: TGTGCCAGCAGTAGCACCCCCGGGGAGCTGTTTTTT

V gene: TRBV6-5
J gene: TRBJ1-1
clone size: -
D gene: -
CDR3 protein: CASGRRPTEAFF
CDR3 DNA: TGTGCCAGCGGCCGGAGGCCCACTGAAGCTTTCTTT

V gene: TRBV5-1
J gene: TRBJ2-7
clone size: -
D gene: TRBD1
CDR3 protein: CASSLTGGSSYEQYF
CDR3 DNA: TGCGCCAGCAGCTTGACAGGGGGGAGCTCCTACGAGCAGTACTTC

V gene: TRBV7-2
J gene: TRBJ2-7
clone size: -
D gene: TRBD2
CDR3 protein: CASSYTLAGHYEQYF
CDR3 DNA: TGTGCCAGCAGTTATACCTTAGCGGGGCACTACGAGCAGTACTTC

V gene: TRBV2
J gene: TRBJ1-2
clone size: -
D gene: TRBD1
CDR3 protein: CASDQGQAALFYTF
CDR3 DNA: TGTGCCAGCGACCAGGGACAGGCCGCTCTCTTCTACACCTTC

V gene: TRBV20-1
J gene: TRBJ2-1
clone size: -
D gene: TRBD1
CDR3 protein: CSAGQGYEQFF
CDR3 DNA: TGCAGTGCGGGACAGGGGTATGAGCAGTTCTTC

V gene: TRBV6-6
J gene: TRBJ1-5
clone size: once
D gene: -
CDR3 protein: CASSRSNQPQHF
CDR3 DNA: TGTGCCAGCAGCCGTAGCAATCAGCCCCAGCATTTT

V gene: TRBV15
J gene: TRBJ1-5
clone size: -
D gene: -
CDR3 protein: CATSRGVDSNQPQHF
CDR3 DNA: TGTGCCACCAGCAGAGGAGTCGATAGCAATCAGCCCCAGCATTTT

V gene: TRBV4-3
J gene: TRBJ2-1
clone size: -
D gene: TRBD2
CDR3 protein: CASSQDGSGGGQFF
CDR3 DNA: TGCGCCAGCAGCCAAGATGGAAGCGGGGGGGGGCAGTTCTTC

V gene: TRBV5-1
J gene: TRBJ2-1
clone size: -
D gene: TRBD2
CDR3 protein: CASSLAGEEQFF
CDR3 DNA: TGCGCCAGCAGCTTAGCGGGAGAGGAGCAGTTCTTC

V gene: TRBV6-6
J gene: TRBJ2-5
clone size: -
D gene: -
CDR3 protein: CASSYEGETQYF
CDR3 DNA: TGTGCCAGCAGTTACGAGGGAGAGACCCAGTACTTC

V gene: TRBV10-3
J gene: TRBJ1-5
clone size: -
D gene: -
CDR3 protein: CAVSPGVNQPQHF
CDR3 DNA: TGTGCCGTAAGCCCAGGGGTCAATCAGCCCCAGCATTTT

V gene: TRBV27
J gene: TRBJ2-1
clone size: -
D gene: TRBD2
CDR3 protein: CASSPRGGRYNEQFF
CDR3 DNA: TGTGCCAGCAGTCCGCGGGGGGGCCGTTACAATGAGCAGTTCTTC

V gene: TRBV10-1
J gene: TRBJ2-1
clone size: -
D gene: -
CDR3 protein: CASSESPYNEQFF
CDR3 DNA: TGCGCCAGCAGTGAGTCCCCGTACAATGAGCAGTTCTTC

V gene: TRBV6-1
J gene: TRBJ1-5
clone size: -
D gene: -
CDR3 protein: CASSEMVDQPQHF
CDR3 DNA: TGTGCCAGCAGTGAAATGGTAGATCAGCCCCAGCATTTT

V gene: TRBV5-1
J gene: TRBJ1-1
clone size: -
D gene: -
CDR3 protein: CASSSQGSTEAFF
CDR3 DNA: TGCGCCAGCAGCTCACAGGGCTCAACTGAAGCTTTCTTT